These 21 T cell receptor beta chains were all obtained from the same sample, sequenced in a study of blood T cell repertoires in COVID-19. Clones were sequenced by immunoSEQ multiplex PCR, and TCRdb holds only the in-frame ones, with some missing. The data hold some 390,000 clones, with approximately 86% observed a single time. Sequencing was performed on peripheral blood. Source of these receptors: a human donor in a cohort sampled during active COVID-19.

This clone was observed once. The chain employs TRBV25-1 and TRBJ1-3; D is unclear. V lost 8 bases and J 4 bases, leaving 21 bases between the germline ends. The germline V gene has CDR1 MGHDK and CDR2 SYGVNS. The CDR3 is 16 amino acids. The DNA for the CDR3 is TGTGCCAGCTCCAAAGAGGGCACCCCGACCGGAAACACCATATATTTT. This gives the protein CASSKEGTPTGNTIYF. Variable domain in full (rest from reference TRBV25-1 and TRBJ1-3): EADIYQTPRYLVIGTGKKITLECSQTMGHDKMYWYQQDPGMELHLIHYSYGVNSTEKGDLSSESTVSRIRTEHFPLTLESARPSHTSQYLCASSKEGTPTGNTIYFGEGSWLTVV.

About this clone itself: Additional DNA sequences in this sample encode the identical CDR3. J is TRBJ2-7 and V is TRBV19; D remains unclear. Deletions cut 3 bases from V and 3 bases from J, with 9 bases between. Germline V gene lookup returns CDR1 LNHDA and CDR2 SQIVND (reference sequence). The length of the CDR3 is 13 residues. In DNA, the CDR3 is TGTGCCAGTAGTATTGGGCTGAACTACGAGCAGTACTTC. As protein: CASSIGLNYEQYF.

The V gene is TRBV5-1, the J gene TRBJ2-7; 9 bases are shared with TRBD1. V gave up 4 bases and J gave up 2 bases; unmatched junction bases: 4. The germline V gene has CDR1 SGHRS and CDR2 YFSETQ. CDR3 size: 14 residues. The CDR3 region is CASSGGQGPYEQYF. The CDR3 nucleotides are TGCGCCAGCAGCGGGGGACAGGGCCCCTACGAGCAGTACTTC.

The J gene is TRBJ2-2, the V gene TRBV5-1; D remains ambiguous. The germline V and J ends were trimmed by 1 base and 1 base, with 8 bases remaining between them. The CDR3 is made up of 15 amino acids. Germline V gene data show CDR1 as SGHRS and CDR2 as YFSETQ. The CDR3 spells CASSLYGGNTGELFF. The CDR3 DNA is TGCGCCAGCAGCTTGTACGGCGGGAACACCGGGGAGCTGTTTTTT.

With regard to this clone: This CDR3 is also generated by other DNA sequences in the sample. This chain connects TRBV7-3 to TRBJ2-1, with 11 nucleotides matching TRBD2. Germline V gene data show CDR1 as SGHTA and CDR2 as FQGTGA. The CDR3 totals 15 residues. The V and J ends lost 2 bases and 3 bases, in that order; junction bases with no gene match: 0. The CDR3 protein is CASSLLAGGYNEQFF. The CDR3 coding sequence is TGTGCCAGCAGCTTACTAGCGGGGGGCTACAATGAGCAGTTCTTC.

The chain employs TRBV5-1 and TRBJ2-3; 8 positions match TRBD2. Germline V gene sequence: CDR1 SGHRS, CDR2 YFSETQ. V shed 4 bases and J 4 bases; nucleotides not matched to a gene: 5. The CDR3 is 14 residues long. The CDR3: CASSRDGGADTQYF. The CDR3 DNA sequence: TGCGCCAGCAGCCGGGACGGGGGGGCAGATACGCAGTATTTT.

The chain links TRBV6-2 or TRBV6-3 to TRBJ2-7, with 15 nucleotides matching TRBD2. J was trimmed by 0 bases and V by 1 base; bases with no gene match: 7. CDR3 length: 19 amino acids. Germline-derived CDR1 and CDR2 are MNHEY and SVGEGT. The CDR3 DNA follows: TGTGCCAGCAGTTACTTCCTCGGGACTAGCGGGGGGAACTCCTACGAGCAGTACTTC. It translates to CASSYFLGTSGGNSYEQYF.

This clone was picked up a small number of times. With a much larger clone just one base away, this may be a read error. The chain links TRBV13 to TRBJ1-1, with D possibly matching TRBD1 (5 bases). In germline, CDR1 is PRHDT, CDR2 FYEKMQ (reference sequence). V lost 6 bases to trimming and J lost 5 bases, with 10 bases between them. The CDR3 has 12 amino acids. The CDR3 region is CASSFGGTEAFF. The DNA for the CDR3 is TGTGCCAGCAGTTTTGGGGGGACTGAAGCTTTCTTT. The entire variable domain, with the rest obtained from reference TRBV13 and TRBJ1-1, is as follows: AAGVIQSPRHLIKEKRETATLKCYPIPRHDTVYWYQQGPGQDPQFLISFYEKMQSDKGSIPDRFSAQQFSDYHSELNMSSLELGDSALYFCASSFGGTEAFFGQGTRLTVV.

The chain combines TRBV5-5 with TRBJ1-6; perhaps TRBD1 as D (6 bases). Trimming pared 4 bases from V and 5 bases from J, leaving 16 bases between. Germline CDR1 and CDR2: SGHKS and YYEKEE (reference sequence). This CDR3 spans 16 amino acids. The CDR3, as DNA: TGTGCCAGCAGCCAATTTTGGGACACGGATAATTCACCCCTCCACTTT. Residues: CASSQFWDTDNSPLHF.

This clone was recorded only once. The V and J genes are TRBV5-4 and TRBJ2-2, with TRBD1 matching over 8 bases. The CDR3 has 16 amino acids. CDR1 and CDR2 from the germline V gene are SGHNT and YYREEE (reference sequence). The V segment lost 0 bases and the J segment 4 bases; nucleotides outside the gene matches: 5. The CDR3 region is CASSLAQGEGTGELFF. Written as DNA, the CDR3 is TGTGCCAGCAGCTTGGCACAGGGGGAAGGCACCGGGGAGCTGTTTTTT. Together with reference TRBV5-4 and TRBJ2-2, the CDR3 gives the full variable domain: ETGVTQSPTHLIKTRGQQVTLRCSSQSGHNTVSWYQQALGQGPQFIFQYYREEENGRGNFPPRFSGLQFPNYSSELNVNALELDDSALYLCASSLAQGEGTGELFFGEGSRLTVL.

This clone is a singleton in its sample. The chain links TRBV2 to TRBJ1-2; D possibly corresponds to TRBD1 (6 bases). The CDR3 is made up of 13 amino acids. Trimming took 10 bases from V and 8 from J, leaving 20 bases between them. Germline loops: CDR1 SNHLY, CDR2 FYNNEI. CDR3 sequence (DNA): TGTGCCACCCGACAGGACGCAGCTGGGGGCTACACCTTC. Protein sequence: CATRQDAAGGYTF.

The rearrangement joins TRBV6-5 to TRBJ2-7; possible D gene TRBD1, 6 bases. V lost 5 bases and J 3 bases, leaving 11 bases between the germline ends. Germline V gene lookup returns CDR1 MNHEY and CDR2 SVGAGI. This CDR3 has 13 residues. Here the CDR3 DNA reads TGTGCCAGCAGTAACAGGGTGGACTACGAGCAGTACTTC. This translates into CASSNRVDYEQYF.

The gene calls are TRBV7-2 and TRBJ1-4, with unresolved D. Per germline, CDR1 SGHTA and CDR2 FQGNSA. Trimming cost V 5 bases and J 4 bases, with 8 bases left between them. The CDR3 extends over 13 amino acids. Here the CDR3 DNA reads TGTGCCAGCAGCAAGGACTATAATGAAAAACTGTTTTTT. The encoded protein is CASSKDYNEKLFF.

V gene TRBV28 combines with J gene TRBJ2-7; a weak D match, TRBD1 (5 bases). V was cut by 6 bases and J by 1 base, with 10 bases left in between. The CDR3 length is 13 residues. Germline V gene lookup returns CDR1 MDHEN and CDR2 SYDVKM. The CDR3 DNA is TGTGCCAGCAGAGTAGACAGATCCTACGAGCAGTACTTC. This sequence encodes CASRVDRSYEQYF.

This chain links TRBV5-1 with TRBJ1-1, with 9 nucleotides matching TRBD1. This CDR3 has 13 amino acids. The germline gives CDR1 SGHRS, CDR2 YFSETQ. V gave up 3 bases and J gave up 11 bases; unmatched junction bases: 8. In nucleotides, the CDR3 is TGCGCCAGCAGCTCACAGGGGGCTGGGGGGGCTTTCTTT. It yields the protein CASSSQGAGGAFF.

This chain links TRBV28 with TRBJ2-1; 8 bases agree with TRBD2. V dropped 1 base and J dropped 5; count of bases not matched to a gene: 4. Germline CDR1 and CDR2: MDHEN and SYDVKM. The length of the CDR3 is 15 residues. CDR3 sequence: CASSLYGREDNEQFF. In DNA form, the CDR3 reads TGTGCCAGCAGTTTATATGGGCGGGAGGACAATGAGCAGTTCTTC. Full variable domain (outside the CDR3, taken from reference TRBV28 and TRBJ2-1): DVKVTQSSRYLVKRTGEKVFLECVQDMDHENMFWYRQDPGLGLRLIYFSYDVKMKEKGDIPEGYSVSREKKERFSLILESASTNQTSMYLCASSLYGREDNEQFFGPGTRLTVL.

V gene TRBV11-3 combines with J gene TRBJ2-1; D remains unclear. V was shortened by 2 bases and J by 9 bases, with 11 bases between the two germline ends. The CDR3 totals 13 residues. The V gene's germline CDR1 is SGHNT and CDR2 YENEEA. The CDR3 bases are TGTGCCAGCAGCTTATCCCCTTACGGTGAGCAGTTCTTC. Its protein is CASSLSPYGEQFF.

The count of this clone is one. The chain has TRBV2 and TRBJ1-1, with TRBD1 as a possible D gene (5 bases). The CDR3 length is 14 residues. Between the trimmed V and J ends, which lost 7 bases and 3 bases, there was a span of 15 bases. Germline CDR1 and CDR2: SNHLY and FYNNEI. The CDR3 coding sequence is TGTGCCAGCACCAGAGTAACAGGAGACACTGAAGCTTTCTTT. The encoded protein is CASTRVTGDTEAFF.

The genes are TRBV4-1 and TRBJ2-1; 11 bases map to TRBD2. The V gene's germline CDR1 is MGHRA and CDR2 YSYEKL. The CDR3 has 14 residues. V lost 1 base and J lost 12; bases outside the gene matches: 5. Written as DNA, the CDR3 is TGCGCCAGCAGCCAAGGAACTAGCGGGAGCACGCAGTTCTTC. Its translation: CASSQGTSGSTQFF.

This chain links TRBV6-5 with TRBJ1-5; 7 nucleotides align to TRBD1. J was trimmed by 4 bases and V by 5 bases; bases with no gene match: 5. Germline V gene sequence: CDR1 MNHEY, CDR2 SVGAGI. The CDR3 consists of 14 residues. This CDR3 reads CASSLSTGNQPQHF. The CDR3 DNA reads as TGTGCCAGCAGTCTTTCGACAGGGAATCAGCCCCAGCATTTT.

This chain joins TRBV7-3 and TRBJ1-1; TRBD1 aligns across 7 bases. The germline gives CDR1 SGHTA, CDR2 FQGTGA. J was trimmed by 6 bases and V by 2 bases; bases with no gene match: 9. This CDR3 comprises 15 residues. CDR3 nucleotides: TGTGCCAGCAGCTTATATAAGGGACAGATCTCTGAAGCTTTCTTT. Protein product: CASSLYKGQISEAFF.